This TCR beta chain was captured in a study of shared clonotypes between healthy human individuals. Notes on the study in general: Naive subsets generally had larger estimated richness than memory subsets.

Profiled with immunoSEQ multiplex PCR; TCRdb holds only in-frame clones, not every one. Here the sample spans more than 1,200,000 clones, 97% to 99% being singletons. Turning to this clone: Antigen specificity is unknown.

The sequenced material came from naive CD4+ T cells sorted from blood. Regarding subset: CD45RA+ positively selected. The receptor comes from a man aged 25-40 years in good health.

The DNA of the CDR3 is TGTGCCAGCAGCTTGAGGGGGCAAAGAGGGCTTGACATTCAGTACTTC. Protein product: CASSLRGQRGLDIQYF. The chain links TRBV5-8 to TRBJ2-4; 7 bases match TRBD1. J lost 8 bases, V lost 1 base, and 12 bases had no gene match. This CDR3 is 16 amino acids long. Germline values: CDR1 SGHTS, CDR2 YDEGEE.